The 30 T cell receptor beta chains below come from one sample, sequenced in a study of graft-versus-host responses after intestinal transplantation. Using immunoSEQ multiplex PCR, the repertoire was profiled, and TCRdb retains in-frame clones only, with some absent. The repertoire holds around 6,700 clones, with about 88% as singletons. Sequencing used PBMCs, obtained around 90 days after transplant. These receptors all stem from a human patient who received an intestinal transplant, so some T cells may come from the graft donor.

The chain couples TRBV7-8 to TRBJ1-2, with TRBD1 matching 7 bases. V shed 6 bases and J 5 bases; nucleotides not matched to a gene: 12. CDR3 length equals 15 residues. In germline, CDR1 is SGHVS, CDR2 FQNEAQ. DNA for the CDR3: TGTGCCAGCAGATGGGTGGTGGAGGGGGCGTATGGCTACACCTTC. Protein: CASRWVVEGAYGYTF.

The chain couples TRBV28 to TRBJ1-5, with D tentatively TRBD1 (6 bases). Germline V lookup: CDR1 MDHEN, CDR2 SYDVKM. V gave up 7 bases and J gave up 4 bases, with 20 bases separating them. This CDR3 is 16 amino acids long. The CDR3 is CASIGGTRVRNQPQHF. The DNA of the CDR3 is TGTGCCAGCATCGGGGGCACCAGGGTTCGAAATCAGCCCCAGCATTTT.

The chain recombines TRBV19 with TRBJ2-1; no clear D gene. Germline V CDR1 and CDR2: LNHDA, SQIVND (reference sequence). The CDR3 has 13 residues. The V and J ends lost 1 base and 8 bases respectively, with 9 bases between them. CDR3 region: CASSIGGRDEQFF. The CDR3 DNA reads as TGTGCCAGTAGTATAGGGGGAAGGGATGAGCAGTTCTTC.

This chain uses TRBV15 with TRBJ1-2, with D tentatively TRBD1 (6 bases). This CDR3 is 16 amino acids long. Germline-derived CDR1 and CDR2 are LNHNV and YYDKDF (reference sequence). V was cut by 5 bases and J by 4 bases, with 20 bases left in between. The CDR3 reads CATSGLGASFFYGYTF. The CDR3 bases are TGTGCCACCAGCGGTCTGGGGGCGAGTTTTTTCTATGGCTACACCTTC.

This clone was recorded once. The chain carries TRBV7-6 and TRBJ1-2; 7 nucleotides align to TRBD1. In germline, CDR1 is SGHVS, CDR2 FNYEAQ. The CDR3 spans 13 residues. Unmatched junction bases numbered 4, after V lost 1 base and J lost 8 bases. As DNA, the CDR3 is TGTGCCAGCAGCTTAGGACAGGGCAGCGGCTACACCTTC. Its protein is CASSLGQGSGYTF.

The rearrangement uses TRBV15 and TRBJ2-7, with TRBD1 matching over 11 bases. The CDR3 has 15 amino acids. The germline CDR1 and CDR2 sequences are LNHNV and YYDKDF (reference sequence). V gave up 8 bases and J gave up 5 bases; unmatched junction bases: 11. CDR3 protein: CATLKAGTGGHEQYF. CDR3 bases: TGTGCCACCCTCAAGGCCGGGACAGGGGGTCACGAGCAGTACTTC.

CDR3 residues: CASSLGTAIHSNQPQHF. DNA of the CDR3: TGTGCCAGCAGCTTAGGGACAGCGATCCATAGCAATCAGCCCCAGCATTTT. This rearrangement joins TRBV7-8 to TRBJ1-5; a possible D gene is TRBD1 (6 bases). The CDR3 runs to 17 residues. Trimming took 1 base from V and 0 from J, leaving 13 bases between them. In germline, CDR1 is SGHVS, CDR2 FQNEAQ.

The chain carries TRBV28 and TRBJ1-3; TRBD1 agrees at 10 bases. CDR1 MDHEN and CDR2 SYDVKM come from the germline V gene. This CDR3 spans 16 amino acids. V gave up 2 bases and J gave up 4 bases; unmatched junction bases: 5. This CDR3 is CASSLRRTGGGNTIYF. DNA for the CDR3: TGTGCCAGCAGTTTACGCCGGACAGGGGGAGGAAACACCATATATTTT.

This sequence joins TRBV5-4 and TRBJ1-6, with D maybe TRBD1 (5 bases). The V end was cut by 4 bases, the J end by 13 bases, with 21 bases between. Germline CDR1 and CDR2: SGHNT and YYREEE (reference sequence). The CDR3 sequence is 15 residues long. CDR3 coding DNA: TGTGCCAGCAGCCCCGGGACGACTAATCTTTCGCCCCTCCACTTT. Its translation: CASSPGTTNLSPLHF.

The chain links TRBV6-6 to TRBJ2-7; 9 nucleotides align to TRBD1. Germline values: CDR1 MNHNY, CDR2 SVGAGI (reference sequence). The V segment lost 2 bases and the J segment 2 bases; nucleotides outside the gene matches: 4. The CDR3 contains 15 residues. DNA for the CDR3: TGTGCCAGCAGTTACGGGAGACAGGGGGCCTACGAGCAGTACTTC. Translating gives CASSYGRQGAYEQYF.

CDR3 nucleotide sequence: TGTGCCAGCAGCGGCCAAAGGTCGACAGCTAATGGCTACACCTTC. This codes for CASSGQRSTANGYTF. The rearrangement uses TRBV7-2 and TRBJ1-2; D possibly corresponds to TRBD1 (5 bases). CDR3 length: 15 residues. V was pared by 5 bases and J by 6 bases, with 19 bases between. Germline assignment: CDR1 SGHTA and CDR2 FQGNSA.

The rearrangement joins TRBV27 to TRBJ2-1, with D tentatively TRBD2 (5 bases). Trimming removed 5 bases from V and 8 bases from J, with 16 bases in between. Germline lookup yields CDR1 MNHEY and CDR2 SMNVEV (reference sequence). The CDR3 runs to 14 residues. CDR3 protein: CASSGWWLADEQFF. DNA of the CDR3: TGTGCCAGCAGTGGGTGGTGGCTAGCAGATGAGCAGTTCTTC.

The rearrangement uses TRBV6-1 and TRBJ1-5, with D possibly TRBD1 on 5 matching bases. Germline lookup yields CDR1 MNHNS and CDR2 SASEGT. This CDR3 is 18 amino acids long. The V gene lost 4 bases and the J gene lost 0 bases, with 19 bases spanning the gap. The CDR3 region is CASSGPLRGTISNQPQHF. The CDR3 DNA follows: TGTGCCAGCAGTGGTCCTCTAAGGGGAACCATTAGCAATCAGCCCCAGCATTTT.

CDR3 sequence: CASSLPYDAYEQYF. The CDR3 DNA reads as TGTGCCAGCAGCTTACCCTACGATGCCTACGAGCAGTACTTC. The chain has TRBV28 and TRBJ2-7; D is undetermined. V lost 6 bases to trimming and J lost 2 bases, with 14 bases between them. The germline V gene has CDR1 MDHEN and CDR2 SYDVKM. This CDR3 is built from 14 residues.

The V gene is TRBV6-1, the J gene TRBJ2-1; 9 bases match TRBD1. The V gene's germline CDR1 is MNHNS and CDR2 SASEGT. This CDR3 has 16 residues. V lost 3 bases and J lost 3; bases outside the gene matches: 6. The CDR3 region is CASSERETGGYNEQFF. The CDR3 nucleotides are TGTGCCAGCAGTGAGCGGGAGACAGGGGGCTACAATGAGCAGTTCTTC.

The chain links TRBV6-1 to TRBJ2-5, with TRBD1 identical over 9 bases. Germline V gene sequence: CDR1 MNHNS, CDR2 SASEGT. CDR3 length equals 15 residues. V lost 5 bases, J lost 1 base, and 5 bases stayed unmatched. The CDR3 coding sequence is TGTGCCAGCAGTCCCGAGACAGGGGGCCAAGAGACCCAGTACTTC. Translated: CASSPETGGQETQYF.

This clone was detected once. The chain carries TRBV2 and TRBJ2-1; no reliable D call. CDR1 and CDR2 (germline): SNHLY, FYNNEI. The CDR3 loop spans 14 amino acids. Deletions cut 4 bases from V and 0 bases from J, with 7 bases between. The CDR3: CASSGGSSYNEQFF. For the CDR3, the DNA is TGTGCCAGCAGTGGGGGATCCTCCTACAATGAGCAGTTCTTC.

J is TRBJ2-1 and V is TRBV5-1; D unclear. From germline, CDR1 is SGHRS and CDR2 YFSETQ. The CDR3 contains 13 residues. V lost 4 bases to trimming and J lost 5 bases, with 10 bases between them. The chain's CDR3 is CASSPHPDNEQFF. The CDR3 DNA follows: TGCGCCAGCAGCCCCCATCCCGACAATGAGCAGTTCTTC.

The chain carries TRBV5-4 and TRBJ2-5; the D gene could be TRBD1 or TRBD2 (5 bases each). Trimming left V 2 bases short and J 1 base short, with 12 bases between. Germline CDR1 SGHNT, CDR2 YYREEE (reference sequence). CDR3 size: 15 residues. The CDR3 loop is CASSLGTAIQETQYF. The CDR3 bases are TGTGCCAGCAGCTTAGGGACGGCTATCCAAGAGACCCAGTACTTC.

The chain uses TRBV10-3 and TRBJ2-1, with D tentatively TRBD2 (6 bases). Per germline, CDR1 ENHRY and CDR2 SYGVKD. Between the trimmed V and J ends, which lost 2 bases and 5 bases, there was a span of 16 bases. This CDR3 is 16 amino acids long. The CDR3 coding sequence is TGTGCCATCAGTGAGGGGGGACTGCGAAACAACAATGAGCAGTTCTTC. Translated, it gives CAISEGGLRNNNEQFF.

V gene TRBV19 combines with J gene TRBJ1-1, with D uncertain. Germline CDR1 reads LNHDA; CDR2 reads SQIVND (reference sequence). V shed 3 bases and J shed 7 bases, with 6 bases lying between them. The CDR3 is 11 residues long. CDR3 protein: CASSISNEAFF. In nucleotides, the CDR3 is TGTGCCAGTAGTATTTCTAATGAAGCTTTCTTT.

The CDR3 protein is CASSFRGFSQPQHF. In DNA, the CDR3 is TGTGCCAGCAGCTTCCGGGGCTTTAGCCAGCCCCAGCATTTT. The chain couples TRBV5-6 to TRBJ1-5; tentatively, D is TRBD1 (5 bases). Trimming took off 2 bases at V and 7 bases at J, with 13 bases between the two ends. Germline CDR1 SGHDT, CDR2 YYEEEE. The CDR3 contains 14 residues.

The chain links TRBV5-7 to TRBJ2-5; TRBD2 aligns across 14 bases. TRBV5-7 is filed as an ORF, its function uncertain. There are 16 residues in the CDR3. Germline trimming cut 7 bases from V and 2 bases from J; bases unmatched to any gene: 7. In DNA, the CDR3 is TGTGCCAGCCGACTAGCGGGGGGGGATTATCAAGAGACCCAGTACTTC. This encodes CASRLAGGDYQETQYF.

The CDR3 sequence is CASSISIQETQYF. The DNA for the CDR3 is TGTGCCAGCAGCATTAGCATCCAAGAGACCCAGTACTTC. V is TRBV11-1 and J is TRBJ2-5; D is uncertain. The CDR3 runs to 13 residues. From germline, CDR1 is SGHAT and CDR2 FQDESV (reference sequence). Trimming shortened V by 5 bases and J by 1 base, and 8 bases separated the two germline ends. The full variable domain, rest sourced from reference TRBV11-1 and TRBJ2-5, is EAEVAQSPRYKITEKSQAVAFWCDPISGHATLYWYRQILGQGPELLVQFQDESVVDDSQLPKDRFSAERLKGVDSTLKIQPAELGDSAMYLCASSISIQETQYFGPGTRLLVL.

The chain uses TRBV27 and TRBJ2-3, with a tentative D call TRBD2 (6 bases). The germline V and J ends were trimmed by 6 bases and 2 bases, with 15 bases remaining between them. The germline V gene encodes CDR1 MNHEY and CDR2 SMNVEV (reference sequence). The CDR3 totals 15 residues. CDR3 nucleotide sequence: TGTGCCAGCAGGAGCCTAGCGACGAACACAGATACGCAGTATTTT. Its protein is CASRSLATNTDTQYF.

This clone was found once. The chain combines TRBV11-3 with TRBJ2-3; 8 positions agree with TRBD2. This CDR3 region has 14 residues. J lost 8 bases, V lost 5 bases, and 9 bases had no gene match. Germline loops: CDR1 SGHNT, CDR2 YENEEA. The CDR3 region has the DNA TGTGCCAGCAGCGGGAGGGGGACTAGTAGTACGCAGTATTTT. Amino acids: CASSGRGTSSTQYF.

In DNA, the CDR3 is TGTGCCAGCAGTCCCCCAGGGGCGACCTACGAGCAGTACTTC. It translates to CASSPPGATYEQYF. This chain uses TRBV28 with TRBJ2-7, with a possible D match to TRBD1 (6 bases). CDR3 length: 14 residues. V gave up 5 bases and J gave up 2 bases, with 13 bases separating them. Germline lookup yields CDR1 MDHEN and CDR2 SYDVKM.

The gene calls are TRBV19 and TRBJ1-3; the D gene is possibly TRBD1 (6 bases). V was clipped by 4 bases and J by 4 bases, with 14 bases between them. CDR3 size: 15 residues. The germline V gene has CDR1 LNHDA and CDR2 SQIVND (reference sequence). CDR3 DNA: TGTGCCAGTAGTAACACAGGGTTTGGCGGAAACACCATATATTTT. It specifies CASSNTGFGGNTIYF.

This clone was recorded only once. The chain links TRBV28 to TRBJ1-2; 11 bases align to TRBD1. Germline V gene lookup returns CDR1 MDHEN and CDR2 SYDVKM. This CDR3 has 17 amino acids. V lost 8 bases, J lost 4 bases, and 15 bases stayed unmatched. The chain's CDR3 is CASLGRDRGKAGYGYTF. CDR3 DNA sequence: TGTGCCAGCCTGGGCCGGGACAGGGGGAAAGCTGGCTATGGCTACACCTTC.

The chain carries TRBV2 and TRBJ2-1, with 13 bases fitting TRBD2. With 7 bases clipped from V and 5 bases from J, the junction kept 2 bases outside the gene matches. The CDR3 consists of 14 residues. Per the germline V gene, CDR1 is SNHLY and CDR2 is FYNNEI. DNA of the CDR3: TGTGCCAGCAAACTAGCGGGAGGGGACAATGAGCAGTTCTTC. It specifies CASKLAGGDNEQFF. The variable domain in full, with the rest retrieved from reference TRBV2 and TRBJ2-1, is EPEVTQTPSHQVTQMGQEVILRCVPISNHLYFYWYRQILGQKVEFLVSFYNNEISEKSEIFDDQFSVERPDGSNFTLKIRSTKLEDSAMYFCASKLAGGDNEQFFGPGTRLTVL.